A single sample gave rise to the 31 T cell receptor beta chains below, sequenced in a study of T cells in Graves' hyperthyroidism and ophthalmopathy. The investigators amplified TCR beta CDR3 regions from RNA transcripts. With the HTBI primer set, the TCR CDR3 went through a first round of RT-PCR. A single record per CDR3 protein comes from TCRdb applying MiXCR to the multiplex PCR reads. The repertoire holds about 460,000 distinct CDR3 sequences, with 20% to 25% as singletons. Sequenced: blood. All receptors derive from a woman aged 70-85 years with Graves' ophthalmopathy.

The CDR3 loop reads CASSPGQTNYGYTF. The CDR3 nucleotides are TGTGCCAGCAGCCCAGGACAGACAAACTATGGCTACACCTTC. This chain joins TRBV9 and TRBJ1-2; D possibly corresponds to TRBD1 (6 bases). V lost 4 bases to trimming and J lost 2 bases, with 12 bases between them. This CDR3 is 14 amino acids long. The germline CDR1 and CDR2 sequences are SGDLS and YYNGEE.

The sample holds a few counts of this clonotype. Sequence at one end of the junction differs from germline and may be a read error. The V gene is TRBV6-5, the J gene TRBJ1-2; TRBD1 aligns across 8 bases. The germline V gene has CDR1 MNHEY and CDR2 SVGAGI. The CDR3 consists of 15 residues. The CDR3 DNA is TGTGCCAGCAGCTACTCGACAGGGGAGGTTGATGGCTACACCTTC. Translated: CASSYSTGEVDGYTF.

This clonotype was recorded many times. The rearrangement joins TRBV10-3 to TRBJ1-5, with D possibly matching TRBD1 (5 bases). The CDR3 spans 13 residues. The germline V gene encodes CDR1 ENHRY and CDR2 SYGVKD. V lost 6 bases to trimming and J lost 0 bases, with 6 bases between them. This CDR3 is CAIRGDSNQPQHF. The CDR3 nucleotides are TGTGCCATCAGGGGGGATAGCAATCAGCCCCAGCATTTT.

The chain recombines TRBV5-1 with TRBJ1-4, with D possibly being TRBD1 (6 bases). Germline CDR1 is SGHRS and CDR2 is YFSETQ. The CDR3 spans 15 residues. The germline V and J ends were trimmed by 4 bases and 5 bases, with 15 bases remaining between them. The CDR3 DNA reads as TGCGCCAGCAGCCTACAAACAGGGAGGAATGAAAAACTGTTTTTT. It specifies CASSLQTGRNEKLFF.

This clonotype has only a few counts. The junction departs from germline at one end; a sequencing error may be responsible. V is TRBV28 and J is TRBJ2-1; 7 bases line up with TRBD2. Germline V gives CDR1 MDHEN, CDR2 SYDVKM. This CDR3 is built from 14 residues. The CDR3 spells CASSLAGDRNEQLF. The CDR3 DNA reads TGTGCCAGCAGTTTAGCGGGAGACCGCAATGAGCAGCTCTTC.

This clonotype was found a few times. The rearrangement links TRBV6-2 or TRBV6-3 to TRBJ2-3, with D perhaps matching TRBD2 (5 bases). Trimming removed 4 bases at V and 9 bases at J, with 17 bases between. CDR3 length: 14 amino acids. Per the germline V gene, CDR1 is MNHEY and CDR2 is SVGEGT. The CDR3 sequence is CASSSASPSGTQYF. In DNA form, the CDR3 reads TGTGCCAGCAGTTCCGCGAGCCCCTCGGGGACGCAGTATTTT.

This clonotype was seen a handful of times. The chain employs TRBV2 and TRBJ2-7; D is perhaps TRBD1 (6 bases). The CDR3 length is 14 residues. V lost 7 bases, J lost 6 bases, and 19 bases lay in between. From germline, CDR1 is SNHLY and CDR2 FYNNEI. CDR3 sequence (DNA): TGTGCCAGCATCGAGGGGGTAAGGGGTCGCGAGCAGTACTTC. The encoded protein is CASIEGVRGREQYF.

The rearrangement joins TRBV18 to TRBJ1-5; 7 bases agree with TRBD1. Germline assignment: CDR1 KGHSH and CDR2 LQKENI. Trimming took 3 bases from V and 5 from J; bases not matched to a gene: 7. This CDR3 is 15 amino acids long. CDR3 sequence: CASSPQTGTDQPQHF. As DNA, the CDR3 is TGTGCCAGCTCACCCCAGACAGGGACGGATCAGCCCCAGCATTTT.

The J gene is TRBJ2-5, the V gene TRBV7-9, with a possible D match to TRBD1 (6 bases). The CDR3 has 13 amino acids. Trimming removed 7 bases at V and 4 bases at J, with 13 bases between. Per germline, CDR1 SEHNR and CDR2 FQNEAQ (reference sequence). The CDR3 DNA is TGTGCCAGCAACTTGGACAGCACAGAGACCCAGTACTTC. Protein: CASNLDSTETQYF.

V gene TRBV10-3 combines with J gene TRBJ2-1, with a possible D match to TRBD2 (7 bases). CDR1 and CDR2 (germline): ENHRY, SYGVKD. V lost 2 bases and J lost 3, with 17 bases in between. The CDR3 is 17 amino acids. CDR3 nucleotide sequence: TGTGCCATCAGTGAGCCGGCGGGGGCCACTTTCTACAATGAGCAGTTCTTC. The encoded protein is CAISEPAGATFYNEQFF.

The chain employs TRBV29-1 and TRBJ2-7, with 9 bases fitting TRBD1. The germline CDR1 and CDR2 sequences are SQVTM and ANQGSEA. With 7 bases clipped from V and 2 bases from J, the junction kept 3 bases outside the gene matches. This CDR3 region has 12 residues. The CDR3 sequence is CSAGTGPYEQYF. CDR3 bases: TGCAGCGCCGGGACAGGGCCCTACGAGCAGTACTTC.

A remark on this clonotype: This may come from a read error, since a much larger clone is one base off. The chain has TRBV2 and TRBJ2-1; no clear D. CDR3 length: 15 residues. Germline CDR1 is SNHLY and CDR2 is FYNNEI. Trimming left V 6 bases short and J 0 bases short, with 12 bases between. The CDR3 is CASRPGRYSYNEQFF. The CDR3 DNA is TGTGCCAGCAGACCGGGCAGATACTCCTACAATGAGCAGTTCTTC. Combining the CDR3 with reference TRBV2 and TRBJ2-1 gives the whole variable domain EPEVTQTPSHQVTQMGQEVILRCVPISNHLYFYWYRQILGQKVEFLVSFYNNEISEKSEIFDDQFSVERPDGSNFTLKIRSTKLEDSAMYFCASRPGRYSYNEQFFGPGTRLTVL.

The CDR3 nucleotides read TGTGCCACCAGTGATATCCCCAGGGGGCGCTTCGGGGGAGAGCAGTTCTTC. Residues: CATSDIPRGRFGGEQFF. V and J are TRBV24-1 and TRBJ2-1, with TRBD1 matching 8 bases. V shed 3 bases and J 10 bases; nucleotides not matched to a gene: 16. CDR3 length: 17 residues. Germline V gene lookup returns CDR1 KGHDR and CDR2 SFDVKD.

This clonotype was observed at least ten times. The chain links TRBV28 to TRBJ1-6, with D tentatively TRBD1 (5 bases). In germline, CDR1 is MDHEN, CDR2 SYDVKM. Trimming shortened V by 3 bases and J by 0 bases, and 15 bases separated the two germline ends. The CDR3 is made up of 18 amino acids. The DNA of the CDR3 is TGTGCCAGCAGTTTTGGTTTCGAGGGGAGCTCCTATAATTCACCCCTCCACTTT. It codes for CASSFGFEGSSYNSPLHF.

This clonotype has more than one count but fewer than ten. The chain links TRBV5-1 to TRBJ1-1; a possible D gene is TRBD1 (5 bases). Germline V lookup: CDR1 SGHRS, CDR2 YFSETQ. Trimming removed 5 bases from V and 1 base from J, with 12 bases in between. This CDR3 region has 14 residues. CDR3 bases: TGCGCCAGCAGGAGGGGTGGTGGGAACACTGAAGCTTTCTTT. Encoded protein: CASRRGGGNTEAFF.

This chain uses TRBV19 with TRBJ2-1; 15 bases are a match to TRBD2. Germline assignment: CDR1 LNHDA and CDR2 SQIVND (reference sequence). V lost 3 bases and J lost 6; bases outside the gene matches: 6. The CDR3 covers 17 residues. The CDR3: CASSIFGLAGGLNEQFF. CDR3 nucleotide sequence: TGTGCCAGTAGTATCTTCGGACTAGCGGGAGGGCTCAATGAGCAGTTCTTC.

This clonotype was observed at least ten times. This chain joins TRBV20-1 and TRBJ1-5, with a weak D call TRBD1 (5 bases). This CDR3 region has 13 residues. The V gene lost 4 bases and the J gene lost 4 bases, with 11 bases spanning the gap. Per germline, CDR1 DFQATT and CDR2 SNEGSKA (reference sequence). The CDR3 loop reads CSATGSRNQPQHF. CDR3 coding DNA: TGCAGTGCTACAGGGAGTAGGAATCAGCCCCAGCATTTT.

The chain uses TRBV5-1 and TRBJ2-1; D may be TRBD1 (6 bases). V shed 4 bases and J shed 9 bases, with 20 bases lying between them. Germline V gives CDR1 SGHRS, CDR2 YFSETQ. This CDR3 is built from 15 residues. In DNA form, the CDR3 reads TGCGCCAGCAGCCCCGGGACAAGGATTTGGCGTGAGCAGTTCTTC. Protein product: CASSPGTRIWREQFF.

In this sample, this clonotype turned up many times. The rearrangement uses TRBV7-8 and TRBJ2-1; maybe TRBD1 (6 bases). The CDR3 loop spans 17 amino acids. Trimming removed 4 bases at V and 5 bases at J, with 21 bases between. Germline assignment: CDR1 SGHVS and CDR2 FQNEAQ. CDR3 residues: CASSSRGRGRGNNEQFF. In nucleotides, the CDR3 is TGTGCCAGCAGCTCGAGGGGCCGGGGCAGGGGTAACAATGAGCAGTTCTTC.

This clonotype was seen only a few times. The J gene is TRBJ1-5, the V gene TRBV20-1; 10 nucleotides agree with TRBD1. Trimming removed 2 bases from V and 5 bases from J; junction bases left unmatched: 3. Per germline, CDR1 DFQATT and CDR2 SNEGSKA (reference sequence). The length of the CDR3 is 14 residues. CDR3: CSARPDRGDQPQHF. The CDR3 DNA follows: TGCAGTGCTAGACCGGACAGGGGGGATCAGCCCCAGCATTTT.

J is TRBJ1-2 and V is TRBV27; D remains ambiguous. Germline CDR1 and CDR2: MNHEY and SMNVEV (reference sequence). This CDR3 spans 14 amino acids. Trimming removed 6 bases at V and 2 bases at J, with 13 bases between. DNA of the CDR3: TGTGCCAGCAGACCGCTTGGGCTAAACTATGGCTACACCTTC. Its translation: CASRPLGLNYGYTF.

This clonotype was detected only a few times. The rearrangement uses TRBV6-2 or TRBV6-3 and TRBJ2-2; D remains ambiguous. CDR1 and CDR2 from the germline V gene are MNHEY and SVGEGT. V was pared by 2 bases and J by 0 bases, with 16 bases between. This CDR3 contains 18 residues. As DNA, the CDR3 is TGTGCCAGCAGTTACACAAAACGGACCGTCGCGAACACCGGGGAGCTGTTTTTT. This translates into CASSYTKRTVANTGELFF.

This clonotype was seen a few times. CDR3 coding DNA: TGCGCCAGCAGCTTTGGGCAGGGGGAGACCCAGTACTTC. Translated: CASSFGQGETQYF. The chain combines TRBV5-1 with TRBJ2-5; weak D call: TRBD1 (6 bases). Germline V gene sequence: CDR1 SGHRS, CDR2 YFSETQ. The CDR3 has 13 residues. The germline V and J ends were trimmed by 2 bases and 5 bases, with 10 bases remaining between them.

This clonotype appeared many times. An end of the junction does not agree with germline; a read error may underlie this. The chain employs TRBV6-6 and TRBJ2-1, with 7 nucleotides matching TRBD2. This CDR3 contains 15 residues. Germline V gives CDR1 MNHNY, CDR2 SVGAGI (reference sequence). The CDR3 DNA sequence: TGCGCCAGCAGCTACGGCGGGAGCTCCTACAATGAGCAGTTCTTC. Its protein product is CASSYGGSSYNEQFF.

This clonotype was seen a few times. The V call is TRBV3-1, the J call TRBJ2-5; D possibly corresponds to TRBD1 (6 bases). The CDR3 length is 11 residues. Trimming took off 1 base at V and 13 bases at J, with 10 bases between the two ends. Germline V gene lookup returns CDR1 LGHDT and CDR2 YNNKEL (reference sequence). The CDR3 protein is CASSQGDITYF. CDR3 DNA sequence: TGTGCCAGCAGCCAAGGGGACATCACGTACTTC.

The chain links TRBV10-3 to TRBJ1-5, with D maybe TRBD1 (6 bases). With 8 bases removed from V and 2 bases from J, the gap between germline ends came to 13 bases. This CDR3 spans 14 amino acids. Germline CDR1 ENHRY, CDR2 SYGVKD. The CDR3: CAISGTRGNQPQHF. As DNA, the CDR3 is TGTGCCATCTCCGGGACAAGGGGCAATCAGCCCCAGCATTTT.

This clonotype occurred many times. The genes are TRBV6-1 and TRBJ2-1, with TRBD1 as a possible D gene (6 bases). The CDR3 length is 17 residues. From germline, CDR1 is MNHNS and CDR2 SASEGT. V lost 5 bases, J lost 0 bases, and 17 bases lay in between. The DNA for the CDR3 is TGTGCCAGCAGTTGGTTCCGTGTAGGGGGCTCCTACAATGAGCAGTTCTTC. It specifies CASSWFRVGGSYNEQFF.

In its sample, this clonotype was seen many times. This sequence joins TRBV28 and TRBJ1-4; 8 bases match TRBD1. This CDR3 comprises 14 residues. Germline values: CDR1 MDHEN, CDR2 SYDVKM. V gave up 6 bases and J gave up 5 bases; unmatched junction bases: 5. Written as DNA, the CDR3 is TGTGCCAGCAGAACAGGGGGTAAAAATGAAAAACTGTTTTTT. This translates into CASRTGGKNEKLFF.

CDR3: CASSLEGGELYGYTF. For the CDR3, the DNA is TGTGCCAGCAGCTTAGAAGGTGGGGAGCTATATGGCTACACCTTC. V and J are TRBV7-9 and TRBJ1-2; D gene unclear. The CDR3 consists of 15 residues. Per the germline V gene, CDR1 is SEHNR and CDR2 is FQNEAQ (reference sequence). Trimming took 1 base from V and 5 from J, leaving 14 bases between them.

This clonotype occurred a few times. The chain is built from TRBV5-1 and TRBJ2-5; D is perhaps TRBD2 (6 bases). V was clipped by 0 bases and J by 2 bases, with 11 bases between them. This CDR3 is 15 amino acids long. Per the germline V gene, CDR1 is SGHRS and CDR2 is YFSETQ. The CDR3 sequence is CASSLVLADQETQYF. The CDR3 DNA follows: TGCGCCAGCAGCTTGGTATTAGCGGATCAAGAGACCCAGTACTTC.

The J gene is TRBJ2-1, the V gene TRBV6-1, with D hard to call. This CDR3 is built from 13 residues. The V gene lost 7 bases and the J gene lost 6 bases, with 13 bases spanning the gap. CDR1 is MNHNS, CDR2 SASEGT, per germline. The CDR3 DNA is TGTGCCAGCACCCAGGAGTGGGGCAATGAGCAGTTCTTC. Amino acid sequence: CASTQEWGNEQFF.